The 29 T cell receptor beta chains reported below all come from one sample, sequenced in a study of CD8+ T cells in alopecia areata. In each case, RNA was isolated and then reverse transcribed into cDNA as the sequencing template. TCRdb keeps only in-frame clones here, not all; method: immunoSEQ multiplex PCR. The table includes 200,000 to 250,000 clones, about three fifths detected once. Sequencing was performed on CD4+ T cells sorted from blood, taken at week 0. These receptors were obtained from a human donor with alopecia areata.

J is TRBJ2-7 and V is TRBV29-1; TRBD2 matches at 8 bases. CDR1 and CDR2 (germline): SQVTM, ANQGSEA. The CDR3 spans 14 residues. V shed 4 bases and J 1 base; nucleotides not matched to a gene: 6. The CDR3 region is CSVVLAGLSYEQYF. The DNA of the CDR3 is TGCAGCGTTGTTCTAGCGGGCCTATCCTACGAGCAGTACTTC.

This clone was detected only a few times. V gene TRBV5-4 combines with J gene TRBJ2-7, with a tentative D call TRBD2 (5 bases). Germline-derived CDR1 and CDR2 are SGHNT and YYREEE (reference sequence). There are 17 residues in the CDR3. Trimming took off 1 base at V and 3 bases at J, with 20 bases between the two ends. CDR3 nucleotide sequence: TGTGCCAGCAGCTTGAATGGTGTCGCAGGAGGCTACTACGAGCAGTACTTC. It yields the protein CASSLNGVAGGYYEQYF.

This clone was picked up many times. The chain combines TRBV10-3 with TRBJ2-3; 11 positions agree with TRBD1. Germline CDR1 ENHRY, CDR2 SYGVKD. CDR3 size: 14 residues. The V gene end was trimmed by 8 bases and the J gene end by 0 bases; junction bases not matched to a gene: 1. The CDR3 sequence is CAIGQGASTDTQYF. The CDR3 region has the DNA TGTGCCATCGGACAGGGGGCCAGCACAGATACGCAGTATTTT.

This clone showed up just once. The V gene is TRBV2, the J gene TRBJ2-1; 10 bases map to TRBD2. Germline CDR1 reads SNHLY; CDR2 reads FYNNEI. V was pared by 5 bases and J by 7 bases, with 5 bases of the junction left unmatched. This CDR3 spans 14 amino acids. Here the CDR3 DNA reads TGTGCCAGCAGTCAGGGACTAGCGTTGAATGAGCAGTTCTTC. It is translated as CASSQGLALNEQFF. Complete variable domain (other parts from reference TRBV2 and TRBJ2-1): EPEVTQTPSHQVTQMGQEVILRCVPISNHLYFYWYRQILGQKVEFLVSFYNNEISEKSEIFDDQFSVERPDGSNFTLKIRSTKLEDSAMYFCASSQGLALNEQFFGPGTRLTVL.

This clone was found a few times. The chain links TRBV4-1 to TRBJ1-4; no definite D call. The V gene's germline CDR1 is MGHRA and CDR2 YSYEKL. Trimming left V 2 bases short and J 8 bases short, with 12 bases between. The CDR3 spans 14 residues. Here the CDR3 DNA reads TGCGCCAGCAGCCAAACTCGGACGGAGGAAAAACTGTTTTTT. It specifies CASSQTRTEEKLFF.

This clone was seen more than once but under ten times. This sequence joins TRBV7-9 and TRBJ2-7; 7 bases match TRBD1. Germline values: CDR1 SEHNR, CDR2 FQNEAQ (reference sequence). V shed 5 bases and J 3 bases; nucleotides not matched to a gene: 7. This CDR3 has 14 amino acids. Here the CDR3 reads CASSTRDSDYEQYF. The CDR3 nucleotides read TGTGCCAGCAGCACCAGGGACAGCGACTACGAGCAGTACTTC.

The chain joins TRBV25-1 to TRBJ2-5; 11 bases agree with TRBD2. CDR3 size: 15 residues. Trimming at V came to 5 bases and at J to 5 bases, leaving 7 bases not matched to a gene. CDR1 is MGHDK, CDR2 SYGVNS, per germline. The CDR3 DNA reads as TGTGCCAGCAGTTTTCTAGCGGGAGGTCAGGAGACCCAGTACTTC. It translates to CASSFLAGGQETQYF.

The chain recombines TRBV2 with TRBJ1-2; 8 positions match TRBD1. Germline lookup yields CDR1 SNHLY and CDR2 FYNNEI. V shed 5 bases, J shed 2 bases, and the junction held 4 bases outside the gene matches. There are 14 residues in the CDR3. CDR3 sequence reads: CASSPTGGNYGYTF. CDR3 sequence (DNA): TGTGCCAGCAGTCCCACAGGGGGGAACTATGGCTACACCTTC.

This clone was counted only a few times. This chain uses TRBV29-1 with TRBJ2-7, with D maybe TRBD1 (5 bases). CDR1 and CDR2 (germline): SQVTM, ANQGSEA. V was trimmed by 4 bases and J by 0 bases, leaving 10 bases between them. This CDR3 region has 13 residues. The CDR3 region has the DNA TGCAGCGTTGTCCAGGGTTACTCCTACGAGCAGTACTTC. Amino acids: CSVVQGYSYEQYF.

There are a few counts of this clone. The chain uses TRBV27 and TRBJ1-3; possible D gene TRBD1, 5 bases. Trimming took 6 bases from V and 4 from J, leaving 19 bases between them. The CDR3 is made up of 16 amino acids. Germline V gene lookup returns CDR1 MNHEY and CDR2 SMNVEV (reference sequence). The CDR3 reads CASRPSGTHLGNTIYF. Here the CDR3 DNA reads TGTGCCAGCAGACCCTCCGGGACTCACTTAGGAAACACCATATATTTT.

This clone was seen a handful of times. The V gene is TRBV2, the J gene TRBJ2-5, with 9 positions matching TRBD1. Germline values: CDR1 SNHLY, CDR2 FYNNEI. With V trimmed by 4 bases and J by 3 bases, 12 bases remained unmatched. The CDR3 runs to 17 residues. CDR3 in DNA: TGTGCCAGCAGTGGGGGCTTTGGGACAGGGCGGAAAGAGACCCAGTACTTC. It encodes CASSGGFGTGRKETQYF. The whole variable domain, filled in from reference TRBV2 and TRBJ2-5, reads EPEVTQTPSHQVTQMGQEVILRCVPISNHLYFYWYRQILGQKVEFLVSFYNNEISEKSEIFDDQFSVERPDGSNFTLKIRSTKLEDSAMYFCASSGGFGTGRKETQYFGPGTRLLVL.

The table lists this clone with a count of one. The CDR3 coding sequence is TGCAGTGCTCCGACAGGCTACGAGCAGTACTTC. It is translated as CSAPTGYEQYF. The chain is built from TRBV20-1 and TRBJ2-7, with D maybe TRBD1 (6 bases). This CDR3 spans 11 amino acids. The germline V gene encodes CDR1 DFQATT and CDR2 SNEGSKA (reference sequence). V was shortened by 5 bases and J by 3 bases, with 8 bases between the two germline ends.

The chain combines TRBV7-2 with TRBJ1-5; weak D call: TRBD1 (5 bases). Germline loops: CDR1 SGHTA, CDR2 FQGNSA. Trimming removed 5 bases at V and 7 bases at J, with 18 bases between. This CDR3 has 15 amino acids. CDR3 DNA: TGTGCCAGCAGCCTAAGCTTAGGGGCCCTCCAGCCCCAGCATTTT. Its translation: CASSLSLGALQPQHF.

The V call is TRBV23-1, the J call TRBJ2-7; perhaps TRBD2 as D (5 bases). TRBV23-1 is an ORF, with its function uncertain. This CDR3 spans 17 amino acids. V dropped 0 bases and J dropped 10 bases, with 25 bases sitting between them. As DNA, the CDR3 is TGCGCCAGCAGTCAATCTTATCGGACTCGAAAGATCGGGATTCAGTACTTC. Amino acid sequence: CASSQSYRTRKIGIQYF.

This clone came up a few times. The chain carries TRBV6-1 and TRBJ2-1; TRBD1 matches 9 bases. The germline V gene has CDR1 MNHNS and CDR2 SASEGT. The length of the CDR3 is 15 residues. V lost 6 bases, J lost 6 bases, and 9 bases stayed unmatched. The CDR3 DNA follows: TGTGCCAGCAGGAAAACAGGGGGCCAGCCCAATGAGCAGTTCTTC. Encoded protein: CASRKTGGQPNEQFF.

The CDR3: CASRYQGRGEQFF. CDR3 DNA: TGTGCCAGCAGATATCAGGGCCGGGGTGAGCAGTTCTTC. The chain couples TRBV6-5 to TRBJ2-1; the D gene could be TRBD1 or TRBD2 (5 bases each). V lost 6 bases to trimming and J lost 9 bases, with 15 bases between them. The CDR3 loop spans 13 amino acids. Germline V gene lookup returns CDR1 MNHEY and CDR2 SVGAGI.

Only a few counts were recorded for this clone. The chain employs TRBV9 and TRBJ1-2, with TRBD1 as a possible D gene (5 bases). CDR1 and CDR2 from the germline V gene are SGDLS and YYNGEE. This CDR3 is built from 12 residues. V was clipped by 3 bases and J by 4 bases, with 7 bases between them. The CDR3 spells CASSAQGYGYTF. CDR3 DNA: TGTGCCAGCAGCGCCCAGGGCTATGGCTACACCTTC.

The CDR3 loop is CASSPGFQSSGANVLTF. For the CDR3, the DNA is TGCGCCAGCAGCCCAGGTTTTCAGTCATCAGGGGCCAACGTCCTGACTTTC. The chain couples TRBV5-1 to TRBJ2-6, with D unresolved. Trimming shortened V by 4 bases and J by 4 bases, and 18 bases separated the two germline ends. The V gene's germline CDR1 is SGHRS and CDR2 YFSETQ. The length of the CDR3 is 17 residues.

The rearrangement uses TRBV30 and TRBJ2-6; D remains ambiguous. The germline V gene has CDR1 GTSNPN and CDR2 SVGIG (reference sequence). This CDR3 has 15 amino acids. Trimming removed 1 base from V and 0 bases from J, with 7 bases in between. CDR3 protein: CAWSEYLSGANVLTF. CDR3 DNA: TGTGCCTGGAGTGAGTACCTCTCTGGGGCCAACGTCCTGACTTTC.

This clone was detected only a few times. J is TRBJ1-5 and V is TRBV29-1, with D perhaps matching TRBD1 (6 bases). The CDR3 contains 13 residues. Between the trimmed V and J ends, which lost 7 bases and 5 bases, there was a span of 15 bases. CDR1 and CDR2 (germline): SQVTM, ANQGSEA. CDR3: CSAGGGADQPQHF. For the CDR3, the DNA is TGCAGCGCCGGCGGGGGGGCTGATCAGCCCCAGCATTTT.

This clone was found a few times. The rearrangement links TRBV29-1 to TRBJ1-4; tentative D call: TRBD1 (5 bases). In germline, CDR1 is SQVTM, CDR2 ANQGSEA. Trimming stripped 0 bases from V and 10 bases from J, with 18 bases between. CDR3 length: 15 residues. The CDR3 DNA sequence: TGCAGCGTTGAAGAAGGTCAGGGCCGGGTCGGAAAACTGTTTTTT. Its protein is CSVEEGQGRVGKLFF.

The V and J genes are TRBV25-1 and TRBJ1-4; D unclear. The CDR3 consists of 13 residues. The germline V and J ends were trimmed by 8 bases and 3 bases, with 10 bases remaining between them. Germline CDR1 is MGHDK and CDR2 is SYGVNS. Written as DNA, the CDR3 is TGTGCCAGCCTAGCCCTCTCTAATGAAAAACTGTTTTTT. The encoded protein is CASLALSNEKLFF.

The sample holds a few counts of this clone. Different DNA sequences within this sample yield the same CDR3. The rearrangement links TRBV29-1 to TRBJ2-7, with D perhaps TRBD2 (6 bases). This CDR3 has 13 amino acids. CDR1 and CDR2 from the germline V gene are SQVTM and ANQGSEA. V lost 6 bases and J lost 2, with 14 bases in between. CDR3: CSVTGTVTYEQYF. CDR3 in DNA: TGCAGCGTGACCGGGACTGTGACCTACGAGCAGTACTTC.

This clone was found a few times. The gene calls are TRBV30 and TRBJ2-3; D not resolved. CDR1 and CDR2 (germline): GTSNPN, SVGIG (reference sequence). This CDR3 spans 11 amino acids. Trimming removed 4 bases at V and 4 bases at J, with 6 bases between. The CDR3 sequence: CAWTQADTQYF. The CDR3 region has the DNA TGTGCCTGGACCCAAGCAGATACGCAGTATTTT. Together with reference TRBV30 and TRBJ2-3, the CDR3 gives the full variable domain: SQTIHQWPATLVQPVGSPLSLECTVEGTSNPNLYWYRQAAGRGLQLLFYSVGIGQISSEVPQNLSASRPQDRQFILSSKKLLLSDSGFYLCAWTQADTQYFGPGTRLTVL.

This clone was observed a handful of times. The V gene is TRBV15, the J gene TRBJ1-2; no reliable D call. The length of the CDR3 is 14 residues. The germline V and J ends were trimmed by 1 base and 8 bases, with 14 bases remaining between them. Germline V gene sequence: CDR1 LNHNV, CDR2 YYDKDF (reference sequence). CDR3 nucleotide sequence: TGTGCCACCAGCAGAGTGGGCCGGCCGGGGGGCTACACCTTC. This gives the protein CATSRVGRPGGYTF. Full variable domain (missing parts from reference TRBV15 and TRBJ1-2): DAMVIQNPRYQVTQFGKPVTLSCSQTLNHNVMYWYQQKSSQAPKLLFHYYDKDFNNEADTPDNFQSRRPNTSFCFLDIRSPGLGDTAMYLCATSRVGRPGGYTFGSGTRLTVV.

This clone has just a few counts. This chain links TRBV7-2 with TRBJ2-2; D is possibly TRBD1 (5 bases). The germline V gene has CDR1 SGHTA and CDR2 FQGNSA. Trimming cost V 7 bases and J 5 bases, with 11 bases left between them. The CDR3 has 13 amino acids. The CDR3 here is CASTKRTTGELFF. The CDR3 DNA sequence: TGTGCCAGCACCAAGAGGACAACCGGGGAGCTGTTTTTT.

The chain combines TRBV7-9 with TRBJ1-2; D ambiguous. The CDR3 runs to 15 residues. The germline gives CDR1 SEHNR, CDR2 FQNEAQ (reference sequence). V dropped 1 base and J dropped 4 bases, with 13 bases sitting between them. As DNA, the CDR3 is TGTGCCAGCAGCTTAGATCTGGGAAGCTCCTATGGCTACACCTTC. As protein: CASSLDLGSSYGYTF.

The chain employs TRBV6-1 and TRBJ2-2, with 11 bases that match TRBD2. Germline lookup yields CDR1 MNHNS and CDR2 SASEGT. V lost 4 bases to trimming and J lost 9 bases; unmatched junction nucleotides: 7. The CDR3 contains 15 residues. The CDR3 bases are TGTGCCAGCAGTGCCACTAGCGGGAGTACCCGGGAGCTGTTTTTT. The encoded protein is CASSATSGSTRELFF.

The chain links TRBV4-2 to TRBJ2-7, with TRBD2 matching over 7 bases. The germline CDR1 and CDR2 sequences are LGHNA and YNFKEQ. The CDR3 loop spans 18 amino acids. With V trimmed by 4 bases and J by 3 bases, 18 bases remained unmatched. The CDR3 is CASSPWSPRRERVYEQYF. The CDR3 DNA reads TGTGCCAGCAGCCCCTGGTCCCCCCGGCGGGAGAGAGTCTACGAGCAGTACTTC.